Listed below are T cell receptor beta chains from one sample, sequenced in a study of identical twins. TCRdb analysed the 5' RACE reads with MiXCR anew, one entry per CDR3 protein. The sample lists 500,000 or so distinct CDR3 sequences, 20% to 25% occurring once. These data were also filed under a second study, of T cells expressing NK-cell markers.

Sequences were obtained from CD4+ T cells sorted from blood. The receptors come from a woman aged 18-35 years in good health. Both conserved end residues are part of each CDR3. A D gene is named only where the DNA matches it firmly. Rows give clone size only sometimes, using once, few, many, or a class for an expanded clone.

j_call,clone_size,v_call,cdr3_length,d_call,cdr3_aa,cdr3_nt
TRBJ2-1,.,TRBV7-2,15,TRBD2,CASSLSGILAGKQFF,TGTGCCAGCAGCTTGAGTGGGATACTAGCGGGGAAGCAGTTCTTC
TRBJ2-1,once,TRBV9,16,.,CASSVGRGTAGGEQFF,TGTGCCAGCAGCGTAGGTCGCGGGACTGCGGGCGGTGAGCAGTTCTTC
TRBJ1-1,few,TRBV12-3/TRBV12-4,15,.,CASSLQGRGGTEAFF,TGTGCCAGCAGTTTGCAGGGGCGCGGCGGCACTGAAGCTTTCTTT
TRBJ1-5,few,TRBV5-1,14,TRBD1,CASSAGGNDQPQHF,TGCGCCAGCAGCGCAGGGGGGAATGATCAGCCCCAGCATTTT
TRBJ2-7,few,TRBV7-9,13,TRBD1,CASTYRDRSEQYF,TGTGCCAGCACCTACCGGGACAGAAGCGAGCAGTACTTC
TRBJ2-7,few,TRBV15,19,TRBD2,CATSRGDPGTSGRSYEQYF,TGTGCCACCAGCAGAGGTGACCCCGGGACTAGCGGGAGGAGTTACGAGCAGTACTTC
TRBJ2-3,.,TRBV6-1,15,.,CASSDGGASVHKQYF,TGTGCCAGCAGTGATGGTGGTGCTAGCGTACATAAGCAGTATTTT
TRBJ2-2,few,TRBV7-6,13,.,CASSSQEAGELFF,TGTGCCAGCAGCTCCCAAGAGGCCGGGGAGCTGTTTTTT
TRBJ2-7,few,TRBV9,16,TRBD2,CASSVAGTSGTYEQYF,TGTGCCAGCAGCGTAGCCGGGACTAGCGGTACCTACGAGCAGTACTTC
TRBJ2-3,many,TRBV5-1,14,.,CASSLDRVADTQYF,TGCGCCAGCAGCTTGGACAGGGTGGCAGATACGCAGTATTTT
TRBJ2-5,.,TRBV4-2,17,TRBD2,CASSQGPGGGAEETQYF,TGTGCCAGCAGCCAGGGTCCTGGCGGGGGGGCGGAAGAGACCCAGTACTTC
TRBJ2-5,.,TRBV24-1,12,.,CATSTGQGTQYF,TGTGCCACCAGCACGGGACAAGGGACCCAGTACTTC
TRBJ2-1,few,TRBV30,17,TRBD1,CAWSEKFGQGVYNEQFF,TGTGCCTGGAGTGAAAAATTTGGACAGGGAGTCTACAATGAGCAGTTCTTC
TRBJ1-2,.,TRBV20-1,14,TRBD1,CSAADRGRVRGYTF,TGCAGTGCTGCGGACAGGGGACGCGTGAGGGGCTACACCTTC
TRBJ2-1,.,TRBV4-2,17,TRBD2,CASSQEGISGGYNEQFF,TGTGCCAGCAGCCAAGAGGGTATCAGCGGGGGGTACAATGAGCAGTTCTTC
TRBJ2-1,many,TRBV5-4,16,TRBD1,CASSGGTGPPYNEQFF,TGTGCCAGCAGCGGCGGGACAGGACCCCCCTACAATGAGCAGTTCTTC
TRBJ2-1,.,TRBV11-3,16,TRBD2,CASSPGWREIGNEQFF,TGTGCCAGCAGCCCCGGTTGGCGGGAGATCGGCAATGAGCAGTTCTTC
TRBJ1-1,.,TRBV20-1,15,.,CSARQTGTLNTEAFF,TGCAGTGCTAGACAAACCGGGACATTGAACACTGAAGCTTTCTTT
TRBJ1-1,few,TRBV19,12,.,CASSIENTEAFF,TGTGCCAGTAGTATAGAGAACACTGAAGCTTTCTTT
TRBJ2-3,.,TRBV7-6,13,.,CASSRVSTDTQYF,TGTGCCAGCAGTCGGGTTAGCACAGATACGCAGTATTTT
TRBJ2-7,few,TRBV5-1,14,.,CASSPGLQTYEQYF,TGCGCCAGCAGCCCGGGACTCCAGACCTACGAGCAGTACTTC
TRBJ2-1,.,TRBV5-1,14,.,CASSLIDLDNEQFF,TGCGCCAGCAGCTTGATCGACCTGGACAATGAGCAGTTCTTC
TRBJ2-1,.,TRBV30,13,.,CAWSLGATGPWFF,TGTGCCTGGAGTTTGGGAGCAACGGGACCGTGGTTCTTC
TRBJ2-1,many,TRBV6-5,14,.,CASSSGMSGNEQFF,TGTGCCAGCAGTTCCGGGATGTCTGGTAATGAGCAGTTCTTC
TRBJ2-7,.,TRBV7-2,15,.,CASSSAGRSSYEQYF,TGTGCCAGCAGCTCCGCGGGTCGAAGCTCCTACGAGCAGTACTTC
TRBJ2-3,.,TRBV7-9,16,.,CASSTGNMGWEDTQYF,TGTGCCAGCAGCACCGGGAACATGGGCTGGGAAGATACGCAGTATTTT
TRBJ2-2,.,TRBV5-1,16,TRBD2,CASSLGSSGSTGELFF,TGCGCCAGCAGCTTGGGGTCTAGCGGATCAACCGGGGAGCTGTTTTTT
TRBJ2-7,few,TRBV4-3,15,TRBD2,CASSQEVAGALEQYF,TGCGCCAGCAGCCAAGAAGTAGCGGGAGCTCTCGAGCAGTACTTC
TRBJ2-1,.,TRBV4-2,16,TRBD2,CASSQGRTSANNEQFF,TGTGCCAGCAGCCAAGGTCGGACTAGCGCTAACAATGAGCAGTTCTTC
TRBJ2-1,few,TRBV4-2,17,TRBD2,CASSQGIAGALYNEQFF,TGTGCCAGCAGCCAAGGGATAGCGGGAGCGCTCTACAATGAGCAGTTCTTC
TRBJ2-6,.,TRBV10-2,12,.,CASSGGANVLTF,TGCGCCAGCAGTGGTGGGGCCAACGTCCTGACTTTC
TRBJ1-5,few,TRBV20-1,15,TRBD1,CSARTTGGNNQPQHF,TGCAGTGCTAGAACGACAGGGGGTAACAATCAGCCCCAGCATTTT
TRBJ2-3,.,TRBV7-9,14,.,CASSHGRYTDTQYF,TGTGCCAGCAGCCACGGTCGCTACACAGATACGCAGTATTTT
TRBJ1-4,few,TRBV12-3/TRBV12-4,14,.,CASSLGPYNEKLFF,TGTGCCAGCAGCTTGGGCCCGTATAATGAAAAACTGTTTTTT
TRBJ2-1,.,TRBV20-1,14,TRBD2,CSARRLALGDEQFF,TGCAGTGCTAGGCGACTAGCGCTGGGGGATGAGCAGTTCTTC
TRBJ2-3,many,TRBV20-1,15,.,CSARDLGEVTDTQYF,TGCAGTGCTAGAGATCTCGGCGAAGTCACAGATACGCAGTATTTT
TRBJ2-1,.,TRBV7-8,16,TRBD2,CASSLKLAGSYNEQFF,TGTGCCAGCAGCCTCAAACTAGCGGGGTCTTACAATGAGCAGTTCTTC
TRBJ2-5,.,TRBV15,14,.,CATSRVSRVETQYF,TGTGCCACCAGCAGAGTAAGCAGGGTGGAGACCCAGTACTTC
TRBJ1-2,many,TRBV20-1,12,.,CSASTTNYGYTF,TGCAGTGCTAGTACGACCAACTATGGCTACACCTTC
TRBJ2-7,many,TRBV12-3/TRBV12-4,11,.,CASSLGREQYF,TGTGCCAGCAGTTTGGGGCGCGAGCAGTACTTC
TRBJ2-5,.,TRBV6-1,13,TRBD1,CASFLQGAETQYF,TGTGCCAGCTTTCTCCAGGGGGCAGAGACCCAGTACTTC